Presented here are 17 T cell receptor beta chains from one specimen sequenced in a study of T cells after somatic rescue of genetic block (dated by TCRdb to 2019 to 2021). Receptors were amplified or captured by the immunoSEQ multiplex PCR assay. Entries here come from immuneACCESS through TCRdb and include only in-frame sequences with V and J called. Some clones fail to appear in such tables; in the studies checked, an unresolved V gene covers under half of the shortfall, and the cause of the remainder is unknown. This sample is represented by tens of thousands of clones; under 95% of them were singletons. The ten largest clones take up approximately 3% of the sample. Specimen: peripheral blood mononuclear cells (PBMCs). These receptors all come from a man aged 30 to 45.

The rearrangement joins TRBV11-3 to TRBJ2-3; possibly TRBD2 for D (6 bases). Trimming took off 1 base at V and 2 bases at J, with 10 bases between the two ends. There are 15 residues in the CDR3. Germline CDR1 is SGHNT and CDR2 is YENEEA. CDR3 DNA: TGTGCCAGCAGCTTAGGGCTAGCGCTCACAGATACGCAGTATTTT. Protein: CASSLGLALTDTQYF.

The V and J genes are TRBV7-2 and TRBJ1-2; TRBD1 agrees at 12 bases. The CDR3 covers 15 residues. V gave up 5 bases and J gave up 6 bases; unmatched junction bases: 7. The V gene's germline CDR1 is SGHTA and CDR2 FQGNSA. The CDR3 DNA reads TGTGCCAGCAGCACAGGGGGACAGGGGGCGAATGGCTACACCTTC. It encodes CASSTGGQGANGYTF. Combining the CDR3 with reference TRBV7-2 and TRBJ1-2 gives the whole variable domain GAGVSQSPSNKVTEKGKDVELRCDPISGHTALYWYRQSLGQGLEFLIYFQGNSAPDKSGLPSDRFSAERTGGSVSTLTIQRTQQEDSAVYLCASSTGGQGANGYTFGSGTRLTVV.

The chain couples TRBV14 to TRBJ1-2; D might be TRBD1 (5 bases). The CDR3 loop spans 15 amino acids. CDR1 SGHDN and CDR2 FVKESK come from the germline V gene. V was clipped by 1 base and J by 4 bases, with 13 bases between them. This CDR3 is CASSQGAGIVYGYTF. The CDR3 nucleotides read TGTGCCAGCAGCCAAGGGGCAGGGATTGTCTATGGCTACACCTTC. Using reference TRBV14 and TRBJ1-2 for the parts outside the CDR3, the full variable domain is EAGVTQFPSHSVIEKGQTVTLRCDPISGHDNLYWYRRVMGKEIKFLLHFVKESKQDESGMPNNRFLAERTGGTYSTLKVQPAELEDSGVYFCASSQGAGIVYGYTFGSGTRLTVV.

The CDR3 here is CASSPFRDLMQETQYF. As DNA, the CDR3 is TGTGCCAGCAGCCCCTTCCGGGACTTAATGCAAGAGACCCAGTACTTC. The chain combines TRBV7-8 with TRBJ2-5; perhaps TRBD2 as D (6 bases). From germline, CDR1 is SGHVS and CDR2 FQNEAQ. V lost 5 bases and J 2 bases, leaving 18 bases between the germline ends. The CDR3 is 16 amino acids.

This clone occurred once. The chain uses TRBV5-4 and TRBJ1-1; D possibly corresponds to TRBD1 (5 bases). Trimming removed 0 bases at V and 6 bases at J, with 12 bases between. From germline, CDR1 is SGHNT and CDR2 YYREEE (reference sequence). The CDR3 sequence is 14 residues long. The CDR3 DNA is TGTGCCAGCAGCTTGGGGACACTCCGGGCTGAAGCTTTCTTT. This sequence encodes CASSLGTLRAEAFF.

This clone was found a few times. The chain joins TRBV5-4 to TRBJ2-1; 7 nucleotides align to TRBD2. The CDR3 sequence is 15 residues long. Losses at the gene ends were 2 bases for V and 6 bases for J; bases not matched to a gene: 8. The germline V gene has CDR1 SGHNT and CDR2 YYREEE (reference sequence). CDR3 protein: CASSFPGGSGNEQFF. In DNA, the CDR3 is TGTGCCAGCAGCTTCCCGGGGGGTTCAGGCAATGAGCAGTTCTTC.

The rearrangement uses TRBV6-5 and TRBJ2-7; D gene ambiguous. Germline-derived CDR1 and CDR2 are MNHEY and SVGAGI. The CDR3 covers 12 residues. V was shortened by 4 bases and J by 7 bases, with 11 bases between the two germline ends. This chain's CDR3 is CASSSSQREQYF. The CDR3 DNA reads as TGTGCCAGCAGTTCTTCCCAAAGGGAGCAGTACTTC.

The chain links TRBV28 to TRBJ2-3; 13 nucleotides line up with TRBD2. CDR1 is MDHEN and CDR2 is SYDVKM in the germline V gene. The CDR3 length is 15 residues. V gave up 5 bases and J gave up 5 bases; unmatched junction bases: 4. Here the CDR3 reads CASSRLAGGIDTQYF. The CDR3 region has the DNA TGTGCCAGCAGTAGACTAGCGGGAGGCATAGATACGCAGTATTTT.

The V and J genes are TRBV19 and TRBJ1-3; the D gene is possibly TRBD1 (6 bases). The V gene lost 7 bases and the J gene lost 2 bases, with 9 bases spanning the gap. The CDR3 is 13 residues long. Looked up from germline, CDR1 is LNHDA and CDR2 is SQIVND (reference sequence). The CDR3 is CASITGTGNTIYF. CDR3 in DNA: TGTGCCAGTATAACAGGGACTGGAAACACCATATATTTT.

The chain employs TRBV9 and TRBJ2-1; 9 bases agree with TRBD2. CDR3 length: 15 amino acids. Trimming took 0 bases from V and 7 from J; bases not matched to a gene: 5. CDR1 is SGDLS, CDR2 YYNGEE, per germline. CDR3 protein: CASSVGAGGLNEQFF. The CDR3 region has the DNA TGTGCCAGCAGCGTAGGGGCGGGAGGGTTGAATGAGCAGTTCTTC.

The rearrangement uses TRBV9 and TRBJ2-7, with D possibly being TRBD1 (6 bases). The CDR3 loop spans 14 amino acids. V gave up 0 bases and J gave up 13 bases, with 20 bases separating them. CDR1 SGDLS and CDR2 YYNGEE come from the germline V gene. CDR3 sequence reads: CASSVVIMRTVQYF. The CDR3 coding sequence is TGTGCCAGCAGCGTAGTAATAATGAGGACAGTACAATACTTC.

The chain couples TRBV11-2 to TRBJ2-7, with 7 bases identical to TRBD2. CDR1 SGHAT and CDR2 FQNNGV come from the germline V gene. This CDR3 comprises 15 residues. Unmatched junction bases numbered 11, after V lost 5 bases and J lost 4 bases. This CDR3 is CASSVRGGSGYEQYF. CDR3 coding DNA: TGTGCCAGCAGCGTTAGGGGAGGGAGTGGGTACGAGCAGTACTTC.

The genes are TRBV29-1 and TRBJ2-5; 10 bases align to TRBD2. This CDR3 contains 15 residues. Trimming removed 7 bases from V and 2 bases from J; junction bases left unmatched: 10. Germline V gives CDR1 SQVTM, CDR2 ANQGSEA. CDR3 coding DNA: TGCAGCGCCACCCGTAGCGGGGGGACGCAAGAGACCCAGTACTTC. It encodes CSATRSGGTQETQYF.

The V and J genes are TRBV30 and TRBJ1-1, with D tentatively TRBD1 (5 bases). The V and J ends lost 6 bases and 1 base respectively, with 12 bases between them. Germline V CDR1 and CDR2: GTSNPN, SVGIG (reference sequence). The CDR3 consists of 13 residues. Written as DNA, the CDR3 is TGTGCCTGCGGGGGTTCGCGGAACACTGAAGCTTTCTTT. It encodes CACGGSRNTEAFF. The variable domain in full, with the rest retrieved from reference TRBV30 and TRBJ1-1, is SQTIHQWPATLVQPVGSPLSLECTVEGTSNPNLYWYRQAAGRGLQLLFYSVGIGQISSEVPQNLSASRPQDRQFILSSKKLLLSDSGFYLCACGGSRNTEAFFGQGTRLTVV.

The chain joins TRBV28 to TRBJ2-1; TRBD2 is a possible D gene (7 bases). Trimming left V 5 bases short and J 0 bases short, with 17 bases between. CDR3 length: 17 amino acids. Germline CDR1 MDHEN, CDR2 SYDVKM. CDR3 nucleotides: TGTGCCAGCAGTACCCTCGCGGGGGCCCTCTCCTACAATGAGCAGTTCTTC. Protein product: CASSTLAGALSYNEQFF.

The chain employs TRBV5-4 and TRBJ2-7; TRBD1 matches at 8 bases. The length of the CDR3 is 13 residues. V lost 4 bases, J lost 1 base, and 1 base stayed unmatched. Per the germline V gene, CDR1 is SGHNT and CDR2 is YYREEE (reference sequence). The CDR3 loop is CASSRTGSYEQYF. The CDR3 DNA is TGTGCCAGCAGCCGGACAGGGTCCTACGAGCAGTACTTC.

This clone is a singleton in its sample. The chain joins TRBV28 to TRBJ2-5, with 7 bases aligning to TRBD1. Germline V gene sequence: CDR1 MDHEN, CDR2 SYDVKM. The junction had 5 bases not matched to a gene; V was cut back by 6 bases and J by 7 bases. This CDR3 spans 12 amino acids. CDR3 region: CASRLTGRTQYF. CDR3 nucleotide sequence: TGTGCCAGCAGGCTGACAGGGCGGACCCAGTACTTC. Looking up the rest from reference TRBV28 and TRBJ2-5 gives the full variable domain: DVKVTQSSRYLVKRTGEKVFLECVQDMDHENMFWYRQDPGLGLRLIYFSYDVKMKEKGDIPEGYSVSREKKERFSLILESASTNQTSMYLCASRLTGRTQYFGPGTRLLVL.